This record covers a single T cell receptor (beta chain). The antigen remains unidentified. The data stem from a study of cytomegalovirus exposure and HLA in healthy donors. The PCR was carried out with 60 Vbeta primers and 13 Jbeta primers. Sequencing was performed with immunoSEQ multiplex PCR; in TCRdb, only in-frame clones are kept and a portion is missing. The sample has 130,000 to 150,000 clones. From germline, CDR1 is MNHEY and CDR2 SVGAGI. The V end was cut by 6 bases, the J end by 6 bases, with 11 bases between. The CDR3 is 12 residues long. Study results and limitations: In vitro data verified a few CMV-associated chains as specific for CMV antigens. In the analysis, some V segments, TRBV6-2 and TRBV6-3 included, were excluded as indistinguishable.

Sequenced sample: PBMCs. The chain recombines TRBV6-5 with TRBJ1-1; unclear D gene. The source is a man between 40 and 49 years old in good health and CMV-seronegative. For the CDR3, the DNA is TGTGCCAGCAGCTCACAGTGGCCTGAAGCTTTCTTT. As protein: CASSSQWPEAFF.